Detailed here is one T cell receptor (beta chain). In its sample, this clone was seen a few times. Its antigen specificity is not known. No base quality values were provided; no much bigger clone lies one nucleotide off. This record belongs to a study of beta chain features in type 1 diabetes (dated by TCRdb to about 2018). For context, the study as a whole: No differences in mean age, gender distribution, total cell number or subset yield were found between patients and healthy donors. The study compared the TCRB repertoires of sorted circulating CD4+ T cell subsets in recently diagnosed type 1 diabetes patients with those in matched healthy donors. A total of some 100,000,000 sorted cells were examined across all samples, and the number of cells per subset was strongly correlated with RNA yield. Whereas all 28 donors provided naive and central memory subsets, regulatory and stem cell-like memory subsets were isolated from just 8 patients and roughly eight healthy donors.

CDR1 and CDR2 were assigned from the germline V gene (reference sequence) as LNHDA and SQIVND. Clipping removes 8 bases from V and 6 bases from J, with 9 as the unmatched junction base count. CDR3 length: 14 amino acids, cysteine to phenylalanine. Of the read, only the CDR3 DNA is kept; its 42 bases are in frame from base 1. A single peripheral blood draw of around 100 mL on average was collected from each donor into heparinised tubes. A BD FACSAria II was used to sort naive, central memory, regulatory and stem cell-like memory CD4+ T cells with a panel that included CD45RO, CCR7, CD25, CD127, CD95 and CD27. All sorted populations exceeded 98% purity. Right away, PBMCs were isolated by Lymphoprep density gradient centrifugation and were stained directly, with no culture step. So that batch effects would be minimized, each experiment stained and sorted samples in pairs, pairing one healthy donor with one patient.

Here is what the overall study found, with its caveats: Because cDNA rather than genomic DNA was sequenced, highly expressing activated cells could have been over-represented, although no difference in activation and CD3 levels was found between groups. Naive, central memory and regulatory TCRB repertoires appeared to be more alike among patients than among healthy donors. Type 1 diabetes patients showed a moderate but significant shortening of TCRB CDR3 length in all four CD4+ subsets. HLA sub-analyses involved small numbers of individuals, so any influence of HLA type on TCRB rearrangement remained unresolved. Patients with type 1 diabetes made fewer insertions and deleted more nucleotides at VDJ recombination sites, implying thymic rearrangement abnormalities. PCR might favor shorter templates, but patient and control samples were amplified and corrected together, so any skew would affect both groups equally.

The High Capacity cDNA Reverse Transcription Kit was used to reverse transcribe all of the isolated RNA, meaning that expressed TCRB transcripts were what got sequenced. Stem cell-like memory T cell samples underwent survey-depth immunoSEQ sequencing, averaging about 1 million total reads per sample. Sorted cells were lysed in RLT buffer, and RNA was extracted using DNase-treated RNeasy Micro or Mini kits according to cell number. To prevent cross-contamination, each cell subset was processed individually, whereas patient and healthy donor samples were processed jointly. The immunoSEQ multiplex PCR was used to amplify TCRB sequences from cDNA, yielding 87-bp fragments that span the CDR3 region. Sequencing of the amplicons was performed on the Illumina HiSeq platform. Processing in the source paper ran as follows. Synthetic template baselines were used to correct PCR bias computationally, reads within Hamming distance 2 were collapsed, and singletons that could not be merged were discarded. Reads were aligned to IMGT to assign V, D and J genes, CDR3 length, and insertions or deletions at six rearrangement sites. Within each subset, clonotype counts were normalized to the number of sorted cells before true diversity and Gini coefficients were calculated with the tcR R package. The overlap coefficient, calculated on TCRB nucleotide sequences, was used to quantify repertoire sharing. Drawn from immuneACCESS, this table holds only the in-frame rearrangements with V and J called that TCRdb kept. Clones are partly lost; checked studies trace under half to an unresolved V gene and leave the rest unexplained. V and J calls and clone size come straight from that table; D and trimming were deduced from the DNA. The sample table holds roughly 120,000 clones, of which 40% were seen once. The top ten hold approximately 0.065% of the sample.

Rearrangement joined TRBV19 to TRBJ2-1, and 8 junctional nucleotides match TRBD1. This receptor was obtained from a woman in her late teens or twenties in good health. Specimen: stem cell memory CD4+ T cells from blood. What the cell subset or site label conveys for this sample: stem cell-like memory CD4+ T cells. The nucleotides read TGTGCCAGTGAGGCCCGAGACAGGGGCAATGAGCAGTTCTTC. It translates as CASEARDRGNEQFF.